This T cell receptor (beta chain) was identified in a study of PD-1 blockade in classical Hodgkin lymphoma. Points from the study as a whole: Baseline diversity was lower in partial responders and progressors than complete responders. A reduction in baseline TCR diversity was reportedly seen in newly diagnosed patients relative to healthy donors.

Profiled with immunoSEQ multiplex PCR; TCRdb holds only in-frame clones, not every one. The repertoire consists of around 43,000 clones, with approximately 78% occurring once and the leading ten covering roughly an eighth. In every patient, relapse followed autologous stem cell transplantation, while exposure to brentuximab vedotin differed. Concerning this clone itself: The antigen is unknown.

This sample comprised peripheral blood mononuclear cells (PBMCs), obtained at baseline. The TCR originated in a human donor with classical Hodgkin lymphoma.

This CDR3 is CASSLRLVVREQYF. The CDR3 bases are TGTGCCAGTAGTCTTAGACTAGTGGTTCGCGAGCAGTACTTC. The J gene is TRBJ2-7, the V gene TRBV19; a weak D match, TRBD2 (6 bases). Trimming shortened V by 5 bases and J by 6 bases, and 17 bases separated the two germline ends. This CDR3 comprises 14 residues. The germline gives CDR1 LNHDA, CDR2 SQIVND (reference sequence).